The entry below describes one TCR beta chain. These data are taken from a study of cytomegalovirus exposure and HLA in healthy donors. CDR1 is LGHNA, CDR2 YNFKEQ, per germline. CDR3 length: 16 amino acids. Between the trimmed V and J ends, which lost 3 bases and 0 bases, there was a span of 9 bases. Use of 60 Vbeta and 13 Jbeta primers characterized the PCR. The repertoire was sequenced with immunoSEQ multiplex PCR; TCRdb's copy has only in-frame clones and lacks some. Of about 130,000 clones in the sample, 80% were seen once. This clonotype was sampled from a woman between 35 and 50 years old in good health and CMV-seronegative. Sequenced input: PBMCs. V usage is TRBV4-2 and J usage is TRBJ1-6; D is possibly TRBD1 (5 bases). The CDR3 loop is CASSQGGSSYNSPLHF. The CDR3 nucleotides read TGTGCCAGCAGCCAGGGGGGGAGCTCCTATAATTCACCCCTCCACTTT.